What follows are 14 T cell receptor beta chains derived from one specimen sequenced in a study of patients and donors after allogeneic stem cell transplantation. TCRdb reprocessed the RT-PCR reads via MiXCR and lists one record per CDR3 protein. The sample has about 230,000 distinct CDR3 sequences, 13% to 15% seen once. Source material: blood, either unsorted or a sorted T cell fraction (not recorded which). Receptors were obtained from a human donor who was either an allogeneic HSCT recipient or a stem cell or donor lymphocyte infusion donor (not recorded which). It is not recorded whose cells these are; they may come from a transplant donor.

This clonotype was counted ten times or more. The chain joins TRBV14 to TRBJ2-5; D might be TRBD2 (5 bases). The V gene lost 0 bases and the J gene lost 7 bases, with 12 bases spanning the gap. The germline V gene encodes CDR1 SGHDN and CDR2 FVKESK. This CDR3 contains 14 residues. CDR3: CASSQEHLEGTQYF. CDR3 DNA sequence: TGTGCCAGCAGCCAAGAACACCTTGAGGGGACCCAGTACTTC.

This chain's CDR3 is CASTSAGQAISGANVLTF. The CDR3 DNA sequence: TGTGCCAGCACTTCAGCCGGACAGGCTATCTCTGGGGCCAACGTCCTGACTTTC. V gene TRBV6-2 or TRBV6-3 combines with J gene TRBJ2-6; TRBD1 matches 7 bases. J was trimmed by 0 bases and V by 7 bases; bases with no gene match: 12. The CDR3 is 18 amino acids. Germline CDR1 is MNHEY and CDR2 is SVGEGT.

The table lists this clonotype with a few counts. This chain uses TRBV30 with TRBJ2-7; 7 nucleotides line up with TRBD1. The V segment lost 3 bases and the J segment 1 base; nucleotides outside the gene matches: 6. Per the germline V gene, CDR1 is GTSNPN and CDR2 is SVGIG (reference sequence). This CDR3 contains 14 residues. CDR3: CAWRYGQVSYEQYF. The CDR3 bases are TGTGCCTGGAGATACGGACAGGTATCCTACGAGCAGTACTTC.

The V call is TRBV18, the J call TRBJ1-1; D may be TRBD1 (6 bases). CDR3 length: 15 amino acids. Trimming cost V 2 bases and J 5 bases, with 15 bases left between them. Germline V CDR1 and CDR2: KGHSH, LQKENI. DNA for the CDR3: TGTGCCAGCTCACCAACGGGGGGCCACGAGACTGAAGCTTTCTTT. The encoded protein is CASSPTGGHETEAFF.

The rearrangement links TRBV12-3 or TRBV12-4 to TRBJ1-6; 9 bases line up with TRBD1. The CDR3 extends over 16 amino acids. V dropped 6 bases and J dropped 7; count of bases not matched to a gene: 10. CDR3 loop: CASRPGGTGSNSPLHF. Written as DNA, the CDR3 is TGTGCCAGCAGACCCGGGGGGACAGGGTCCAATTCACCCCTCCACTTT.

This clonotype was counted between two and nine times. The chain is built from TRBV28 and TRBJ1-2, with 8 bases matching TRBD1. The V segment lost 5 bases and the J segment 7 bases; nucleotides outside the gene matches: 3. There are 12 residues in the CDR3. Germline CDR1 MDHEN, CDR2 SYDVKM. CDR3 in amino acids: CASSRDRSGYTF. The CDR3 DNA sequence: TGTGCCAGCAGTCGGGACAGGAGTGGCTACACCTTC.

This clonotype was recorded a few times. The chain uses TRBV7-9 and TRBJ2-7; 7 bases align to TRBD2. Trimming took 3 bases from V and 4 from J; bases not matched to a gene: 6. The CDR3 covers 14 residues. Germline CDR1 SEHNR, CDR2 FQNEAQ (reference sequence). CDR3 amino acids: CASSLRGSGYEQYF. The CDR3 DNA follows: TGTGCCAGCAGCTTGAGGGGTAGCGGGTACGAGCAGTACTTC.

This clonotype appeared many times. The chain joins TRBV12-3 or TRBV12-4 to TRBJ2-7, with D hard to call. The CDR3 sequence is 15 residues long. V gave up 0 bases and J gave up 0 bases, with 9 bases separating them. CDR3 nucleotides: TGTGCCAGCAGTTTAGCAGGCGGAAGCTCCTACGAGCAGTACTTC. Its translation is CASSLAGGSSYEQYF.

The V and J genes are TRBV2 and TRBJ2-7; 7 nucleotides line up with TRBD2. Germline-derived CDR1 and CDR2 are SNHLY and FYNNEI. The ends lost 5 bases at V and 5 bases at J; junction bases unmatched: 9. The CDR3 runs to 14 residues. The CDR3 DNA is TGTGCCAGCAGTCCACTAGCGTCTAGCGACGAGCAGTACTTC. This translates into CASSPLASSDEQYF.

The gene calls are TRBV25-1 and TRBJ1-1; D remains ambiguous. With 3 bases removed from V and 1 base from J, the gap between germline ends came to 9 bases. The CDR3 runs to 14 residues. Per the germline V gene, CDR1 is MGHDK and CDR2 is SYGVNS. This CDR3 reads CASSDWASNTEAFF. In nucleotides, the CDR3 is TGTGCCAGCAGTGACTGGGCCTCGAACACTGAAGCTTTCTTT. Looking up the rest from reference TRBV25-1 and TRBJ1-1 gives the full variable domain: EADIYQTPRYLVIGTGKKITLECSQTMGHDKMYWYQQDPGMELHLIHYSYGVNSTEKGDLSSESTVSRIRTEHFPLTLESARPSHTSQYLCASSDWASNTEAFFGQGTRLTVV.

The genes are TRBV3-1 and TRBJ2-7; D remains unclear. Trimming pared 2 bases from V and 5 bases from J, leaving 4 bases between. The CDR3 totals 11 residues. CDR1 is LGHDT and CDR2 is YNNKEL in the germline V gene (reference sequence). CDR3 sequence reads: CASSQLHEQYF. CDR3 bases: TGTGCCAGCAGCCAACTACACGAGCAGTACTTC.

The CDR3 spells CASSQDGGRGQPQHF. In DNA, the CDR3 is TGTGCCAGCAGCCAAGACGGCGGGCGAGGTCAGCCCCAGCATTTT. The chain has TRBV3-1 and TRBJ1-5; no clear D gene. The V end lost 0 bases, the J end lost 6 bases, and 12 bases lay between the germline ends. CDR3 length equals 15 residues. Germline lookup yields CDR1 LGHDT and CDR2 YNNKEL (reference sequence).

This clonotype was seen a few times. The V gene is TRBV7-6, the J gene TRBJ2-7; 8 bases agree with TRBD1. Germline V gives CDR1 SGHVS, CDR2 FNYEAQ. After removal of 5 bases from V and 8 bases from J, the junction contained 5 bases not matched to a gene. This CDR3 has 12 amino acids. The chain's CDR3 is CASSPGQGQQYF. The CDR3, as DNA: TGTGCCAGCAGCCCCGGACAGGGACAGCAGTACTTC.

A few counts support this clonotype. J is TRBJ1-6 and V is TRBV10-3; 8 bases fit TRBD1. This CDR3 comprises 16 residues. The germline V gene encodes CDR1 ENHRY and CDR2 SYGVKD. V was clipped by 0 bases and J by 9 bases; unmatched bases: 7. The DNA for the CDR3 is TGTGCCATCAGTGAGTCTTTCAGGGGGCCTAGTTCACCCCTCCACTTT. Translation gives CAISESFRGPSSPLHF.